Listed here is a single T cell receptor (beta chain). Its antigen is unknown. TCRdb's copy holds only in-frame clones and misses some; the assay was immunoSEQ multiplex PCR. The data show fewer than 20,000 clones, about 96% seen once. The germline V gene has CDR1 KGHSY and CDR2 FQNENV. Trimming removed 0 bases from V and 6 bases from J, with 13 bases in between. The CDR3 totals 15 residues. These data belong to a study of monozygotic twins with cystic fibrosis. Study outcomes and limitations: Monozygotic CF twin pairs shared significantly more nucleotide-identical clonotypes than unrelated CF individuals did. Clonality was generally low (median roughly 0.009), higher in the most severe patients. In 13 of 16 pairs, V gene usage was closest to the co-twin's.

J is TRBJ2-3 and V is TRBV16; D possibly corresponds to TRBD2 (5 bases). This receptor was identified in a girl aged 2-10 years with cystic fibrosis. The material sequenced was blood. Here the CDR3 DNA reads TGTGCCAGCAGCCAATCCAACGTAGCGCCCGATACGCAGTATTTT. It encodes CASSQSNVAPDTQYF.